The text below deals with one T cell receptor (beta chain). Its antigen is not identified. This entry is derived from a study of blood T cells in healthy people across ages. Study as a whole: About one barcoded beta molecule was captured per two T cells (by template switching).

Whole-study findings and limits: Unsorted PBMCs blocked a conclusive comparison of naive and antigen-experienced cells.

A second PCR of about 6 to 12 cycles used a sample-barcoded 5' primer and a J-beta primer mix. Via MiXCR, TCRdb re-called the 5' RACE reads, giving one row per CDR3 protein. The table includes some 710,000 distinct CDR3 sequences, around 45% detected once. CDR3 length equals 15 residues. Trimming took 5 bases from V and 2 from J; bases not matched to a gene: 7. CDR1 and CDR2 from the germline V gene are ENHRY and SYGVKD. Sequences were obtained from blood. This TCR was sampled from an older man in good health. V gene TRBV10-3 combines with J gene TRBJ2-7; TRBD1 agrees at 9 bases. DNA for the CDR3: TGTGCCATCAGTAGACGGGACAGGGACCCCTACGAGCAGTACTTC. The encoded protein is CAISRRDRDPYEQYF.